The rows below give T cell receptor beta chains drawn from one sample of a study of T-cell memory formation after mild COVID-19. TCRdb re-derived calls from the 5' RACE reads in MiXCR, one entry per CDR3 protein. The sample consists of roughly 310,000 distinct CDR3 sequences, about 15% of them appearing once. Sequenced material: PBMCs or a T cell subset sorted from them (not recorded which). These receptors were collected from a man aged 18 to 30 who had mild COVID-19 (a few samples of this study predate the infection). Cell type and time point are not known. CDR3s include the opening cysteine and the closing phenylalanine or tryptophan.

V gene	J gene	CDR3 protein
TRBV6-1	TRBJ2-3	CASRTSGALDTQYF
TRBV12-3/TRBV12-4	TRBJ2-5	CASSPTVLQQETQYF
TRBV7-2	TRBJ2-1	CASSLGTGDLQFF
TRBV9	TRBJ2-3	CASSRWTSGEDTQYF
TRBV3-1	TRBJ2-7	CASSQDLYEQYF
TRBV7-9	TRBJ1-2	CASSQQGYGYTF
TRBV7-9	TRBJ2-5	CASSLGPRGQETQYF
TRBV12-3/TRBV12-4	TRBJ2-5	CASTPGLAGSYQTQYF
TRBV6-5	TRBJ2-3	CASSQAGDSTDTQYF
TRBV25-1	TRBJ2-7	CASSEYVEQYF
TRBV15	TRBJ1-1	CATSRGRGLVNTEAFF
TRBV14	TRBJ2-5	CASSQVGVQETQYF
TRBV25-1	TRBJ2-1	CASSHVGSVNEQFF
TRBV5-1	TRBJ2-5	CASSLIGLASGTQYF
TRBV5-1	TRBJ2-5	CASSLYRYQETQYF
TRBV19	TRBJ2-7	CASSTTGPRDEQYF
TRBV4-3	TRBJ1-1	CASSLTGLHTEAFF
TRBV3-1	TRBJ1-3	CASSRQSGNTIYF
TRBV24-1	TRBJ2-1	CATSGIRDRSDNEQFF
TRBV12-3/TRBV12-4	TRBJ2-2	CASSTLRGLSNTGELFF
TRBV6-2/TRBV6-3	TRBJ2-7	CASSLTEFYEQYF
TRBV4-3	TRBJ2-1	CASSQGGWYPNEQFF
TRBV18	TRBJ2-3	CASSPPGAGEIDTQYF